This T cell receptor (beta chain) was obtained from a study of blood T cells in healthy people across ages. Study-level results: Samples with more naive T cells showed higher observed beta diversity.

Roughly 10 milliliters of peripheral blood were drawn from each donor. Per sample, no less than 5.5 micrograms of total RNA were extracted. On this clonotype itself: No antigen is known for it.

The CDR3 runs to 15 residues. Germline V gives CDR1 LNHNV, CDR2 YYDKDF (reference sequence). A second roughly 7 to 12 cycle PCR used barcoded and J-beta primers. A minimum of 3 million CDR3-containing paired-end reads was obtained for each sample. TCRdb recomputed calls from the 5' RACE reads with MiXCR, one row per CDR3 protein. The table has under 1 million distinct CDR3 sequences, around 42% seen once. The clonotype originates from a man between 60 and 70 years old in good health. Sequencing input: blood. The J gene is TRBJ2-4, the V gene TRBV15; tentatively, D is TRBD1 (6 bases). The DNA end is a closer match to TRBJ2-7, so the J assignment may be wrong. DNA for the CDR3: TGTGCCACCGGACACATGACCAGGGGTGCCTACGAGCAGTACTTC. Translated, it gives CATGHMTRGAYEQYF.